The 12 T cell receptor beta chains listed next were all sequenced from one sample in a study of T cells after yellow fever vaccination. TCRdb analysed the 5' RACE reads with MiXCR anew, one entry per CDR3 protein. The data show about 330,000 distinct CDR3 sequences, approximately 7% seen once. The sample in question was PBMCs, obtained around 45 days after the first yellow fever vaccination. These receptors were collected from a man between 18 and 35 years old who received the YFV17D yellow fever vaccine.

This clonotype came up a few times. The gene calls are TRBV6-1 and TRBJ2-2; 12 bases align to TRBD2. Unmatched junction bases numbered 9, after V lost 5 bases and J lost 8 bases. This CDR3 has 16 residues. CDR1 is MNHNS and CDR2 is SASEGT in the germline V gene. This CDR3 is CASSPRTSGAGGELFF. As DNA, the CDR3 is TGTGCCAGCAGTCCAAGGACTAGCGGGGCGGGTGGGGAGCTGTTTTTT.

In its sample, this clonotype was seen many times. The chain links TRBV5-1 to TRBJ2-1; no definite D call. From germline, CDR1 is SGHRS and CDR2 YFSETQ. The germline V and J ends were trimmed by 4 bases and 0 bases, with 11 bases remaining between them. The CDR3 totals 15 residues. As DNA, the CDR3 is TGCGCCAGCAGCGGCGACCCTAGCTCCTACAATGAGCAGTTCTTC. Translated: CASSGDPSSYNEQFF.

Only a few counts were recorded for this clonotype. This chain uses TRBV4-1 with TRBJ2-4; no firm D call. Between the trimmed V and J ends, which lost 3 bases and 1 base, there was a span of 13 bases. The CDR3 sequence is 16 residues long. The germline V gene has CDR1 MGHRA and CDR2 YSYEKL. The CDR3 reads CASSHSTSPAKNIQYF. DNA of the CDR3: TGCGCCAGCAGCCATTCGACCTCCCCTGCCAAAAACATTCAGTACTTC.

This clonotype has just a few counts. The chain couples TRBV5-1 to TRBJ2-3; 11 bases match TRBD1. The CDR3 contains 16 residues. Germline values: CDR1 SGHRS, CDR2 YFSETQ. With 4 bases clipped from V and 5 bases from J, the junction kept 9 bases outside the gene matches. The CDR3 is CASSMQPGTGGDTQYF. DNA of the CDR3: TGCGCCAGCAGCATGCAACCCGGGACAGGGGGAGATACGCAGTATTTT.

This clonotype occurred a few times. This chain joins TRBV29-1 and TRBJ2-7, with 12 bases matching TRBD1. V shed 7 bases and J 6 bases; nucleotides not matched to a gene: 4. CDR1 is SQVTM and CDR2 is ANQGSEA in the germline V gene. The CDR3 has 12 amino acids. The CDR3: CSAGQGAVEQYF. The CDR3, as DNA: TGCAGCGCGGGACAGGGGGCCGTCGAGCAGTACTTC.

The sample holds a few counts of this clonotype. As DNA, the CDR3 is TGTGCCAGCAGCTTAGGGGCAGATTGGGAGCTGTTTTTT. Translation gives CASSLGADWELFF. The chain uses TRBV11-1 and TRBJ2-2; D ambiguous. Germline V gives CDR1 SGHAT, CDR2 FQDESV (reference sequence). V was pared by 1 base and J by 9 bases, with 9 bases between. The CDR3 sequence is 13 residues long.

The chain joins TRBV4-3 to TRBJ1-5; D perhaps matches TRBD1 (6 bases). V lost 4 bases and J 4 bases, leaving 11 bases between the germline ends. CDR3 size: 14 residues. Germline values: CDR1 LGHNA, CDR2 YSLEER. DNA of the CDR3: TGCGCCAGCAGCCGCCTCAGGGGAAATCAGCCCCAGCATTTT. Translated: CASSRLRGNQPQHF.

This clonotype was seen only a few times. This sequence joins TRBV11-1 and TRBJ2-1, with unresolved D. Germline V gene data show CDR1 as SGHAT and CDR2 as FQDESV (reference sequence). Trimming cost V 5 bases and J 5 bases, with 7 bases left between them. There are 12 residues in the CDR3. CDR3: CASSGVHNEQFF. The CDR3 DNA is TGTGCCAGCAGCGGAGTTCACAATGAGCAGTTCTTC.

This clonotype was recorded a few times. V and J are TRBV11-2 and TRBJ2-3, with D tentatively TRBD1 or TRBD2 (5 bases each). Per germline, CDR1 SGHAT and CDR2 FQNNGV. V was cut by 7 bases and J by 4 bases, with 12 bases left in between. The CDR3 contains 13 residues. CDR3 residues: CASTPRDPDTQYF. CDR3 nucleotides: TGTGCCAGCACCCCCCGGGACCCAGATACGCAGTATTTT.

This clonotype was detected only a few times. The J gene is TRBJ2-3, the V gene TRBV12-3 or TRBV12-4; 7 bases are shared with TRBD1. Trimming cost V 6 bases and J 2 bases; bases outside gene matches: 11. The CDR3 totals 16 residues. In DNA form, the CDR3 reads TGTGCCAGCAGGAAATTAGGGGGCAGGCTCACAGATACGCAGTATTTT. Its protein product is CASRKLGGRLTDTQYF.

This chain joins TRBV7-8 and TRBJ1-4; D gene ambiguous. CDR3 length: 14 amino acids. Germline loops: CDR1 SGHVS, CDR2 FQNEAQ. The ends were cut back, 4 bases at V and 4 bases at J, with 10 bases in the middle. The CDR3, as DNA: TGTGCCAGCAGCTCCGAGAGATATAATGAAAAACTGTTTTTT. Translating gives CASSSERYNEKLFF.

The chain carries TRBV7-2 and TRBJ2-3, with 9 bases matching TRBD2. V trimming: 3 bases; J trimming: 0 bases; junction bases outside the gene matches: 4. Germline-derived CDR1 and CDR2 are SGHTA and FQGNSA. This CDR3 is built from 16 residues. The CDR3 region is CASSFSGGASTDTQYF. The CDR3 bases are TGTGCCAGCAGCTTTAGCGGGGGAGCTAGCACAGATACGCAGTATTTT.